These 29 T cell receptor beta chains were sequenced from one sample in a study of T cell responses to AZD1222 COVID-19 vaccine (dated by TCRdb to about 2021). In the paper's terms, the time point label means: about 28 days (+/-7) after the second vaccine dose. Library preparation employed the immunoSEQ multiplex PCR assay. TCRdb carries this immuneACCESS record with in-frame sequences only. Its versions omit some clonotypes, under half of them owing to an unresolved V gene in the studies checked, with the rest unexplained. The sample data list around 110,000 clones, and about 90% of these were observed just once. The ten most abundant clones make up approximately 8.9% of the sample. This material consisted of peripheral blood, taken 28 days after the second AZD1222 dose. These receptors came from an adult who received the AZD1222 COVID-19 vaccine.

The chain employs TRBV5-1 and TRBJ1-5, with D possibly being TRBD1 (5 bases). There are 15 residues in the CDR3. CDR1 SGHRS and CDR2 YFSETQ come from the germline V gene. Trimming stripped 3 bases from V and 3 bases from J, with 13 bases between. CDR3 loop: CASSSAGQPNQPQHF. In DNA form, the CDR3 reads TGCGCCAGCAGCTCAGCGGGGCAGCCCAATCAGCCCCAGCATTTT.

The genes are TRBV21-1 and TRBJ2-1. TRBV21-1 is given as a pseudogene. CDR3 length equals 15 residues. CDR3 coding DNA: TGTGCCAGCAGCAAATTAGGGCAGGCCCGAATAGCTTCGTTCTTC. Amino acids: CASSKLGQARIASFF.

The chain employs TRBV4-3 and TRBJ2-1; D is undetermined. V lost 0 bases and J 9 bases, leaving 27 bases between the germline ends. The germline V gene has CDR1 LGHNA and CDR2 YSLEER. The CDR3 is made up of 19 amino acids. CDR3 DNA: TGCGCCAGCAGCCAAGAACCCTTGGGATCGGCGGACCCGCGTGCTGAGCAGTTCTTC. Its translation is CASSQEPLGSADPRAEQFF.

This clone came up once. The chain is built from TRBV12-3 or TRBV12-4 and TRBJ2-5, with D unclear. Trimming shortened V by 3 bases and J by 4 bases, and 9 bases separated the two germline ends. The CDR3 totals 13 residues. Here the CDR3 reads CASSFKGLETQYF. The CDR3 DNA is TGTGCCAGCAGTTTTAAAGGGTTAGAGACCCAGTACTTC.

The chain uses TRBV11-2 and TRBJ2-7; 9 bases map to TRBD1. V lost 5 bases, J lost 7 bases, and 15 bases stayed unmatched. CDR1 SGHAT and CDR2 FQNNGV come from the germline V gene. This CDR3 region has 16 residues. The CDR3 is CASSPPNRGQRKEQYF. The CDR3, as DNA: TGTGCCAGCAGCCCGCCGAACAGGGGGCAACGAAAAGAGCAGTACTTC. Drawing the rest from reference TRBV11-2 and TRBJ2-7, the complete variable domain is EAGVAQSPRYKIIEKRQSVAFWCNPISGHATLYWYQQILGQGPKLLIQFQNNGVVDDSQLPKDRFSAERLKGVDSTLKIQPAKLEDSAVYLCASSPPNRGQRKEQYFGPGTRLTVT.

The chain has TRBV9 and TRBJ2-7; the match to TRBD1 covers 8 bases. The length of the CDR3 is 15 residues. With 0 bases clipped from V and 1 base from J, the junction kept 3 bases outside the gene matches. Per the germline V gene, CDR1 is SGDLS and CDR2 is YYNGEE. The DNA of the CDR3 is TGTGCCAGCAGCGTAGGGACAGGGAATTCCTACGAGCAGTACTTC. This gives the protein CASSVGTGNSYEQYF. The full variable domain, completed using reference TRBV9 and TRBJ2-7, is DSGVTQTPKHLITATGQRVTLRCSPRSGDLSVYWYQQSLDQGLQFLIQYYNGEERAKGNILERFSAQQFPDLHSELNLSSLELGDSALYFCASSVGTGNSYEQYFGPGTRLTVT.

The chain employs TRBV5-1 and TRBJ1-2; a possible D gene is TRBD1 (5 bases). The CDR3 consists of 14 residues. CDR1 SGHRS and CDR2 YFSETQ come from the germline V gene. V lost 6 bases, J lost 4 bases, and 16 bases lay in between. The CDR3, as DNA: TGCGCCAGCAAGGAAGGAACAGGAAGCTATGGCTACACCTTC. The encoded protein is CASKEGTGSYGYTF.

The V gene is TRBV5-4, the J gene TRBJ2-1; TRBD2 matches 9 bases. CDR3 length: 15 amino acids. From germline, CDR1 is SGHNT and CDR2 YYREEE (reference sequence). Trimming cost V 1 base and J 4 bases; bases outside gene matches: 3. In DNA, the CDR3 is TGTGCCAGCAGCTTGTCTAGCGGGGAGTACAATGAGCAGTTCTTC. Translation: CASSLSSGEYNEQFF. Based on the CDR3 plus reference TRBV5-4 and TRBJ2-1, the full variable domain is ETGVTQSPTHLIKTRGQQVTLRCSSQSGHNTVSWYQQALGQGPQFIFQYYREEENGRGNFPPRFSGLQFPNYSSELNVNALELDDSALYLCASSLSSGEYNEQFFGPGTRLTVL.

This chain links TRBV10-3 with TRBJ1-1; TRBD1 matches 7 bases. V lost 6 bases and J lost 5; bases outside the gene matches: 6. The CDR3 runs to 13 residues. In germline, CDR1 is ENHRY, CDR2 SYGVKD. Written as DNA, the CDR3 is TGTGCCATCAGCCCAGGGGGAACAACTGAAGCTTTCTTT. This codes for CAISPGGTTEAFF.

The chain is built from TRBV6-5 and TRBJ2-2, with D possibly TRBD1 on 6 matching bases. The V gene's germline CDR1 is MNHEY and CDR2 SVGAGI. V was clipped by 6 bases and J by 2 bases, with 13 bases between them. The CDR3 spans 15 residues. The CDR3 bases are TGTGCCAGCAGGGGCAGGGGCCTTAACACCGGGGAGCTGTTTTTT. Translated: CASRGRGLNTGELFF.

The CDR3 reads CASNPPRGGAHEQYF. CDR3 in DNA: TGTGCCAGCAACCCCCCCCGCGGGGGGGCCCACGAGCAGTACTTC. The chain is built from TRBV3-1 (or the pseudogene TRBV3-2) and TRBJ2-7, with 9 positions matching TRBD2. The V gene end was trimmed by 7 bases and the J gene end by 5 bases; junction bases not matched to a gene: 12. Germline loops: CDR1 LGHDT, CDR2 YNNKEL (reference sequence). This CDR3 is 15 amino acids long.

The V gene is TRBV7-3, the J gene TRBJ2-7, with D uncertain. CDR1 is SGHTA, CDR2 FQGTGA, per germline. This CDR3 comprises 13 residues. V gave up 5 bases and J gave up 5 bases, with 13 bases separating them. The CDR3 DNA sequence: TGTGCCAGCAGCCTCGATAGGCAACACGAGCAGTACTTC. It is translated as CASSLDRQHEQYF.

This clone was detected only once. The chain has TRBV19 and TRBJ1-2; D gene uncertain. V dropped 6 bases and J dropped 5 bases, with 13 bases sitting between them. Germline V gene lookup returns CDR1 LNHDA and CDR2 SQIVND (reference sequence). The CDR3 covers 13 residues. The CDR3 bases are TGTGCCAGTAGCCGCGAGATAAAATATGGCTACACCTTC. Residues: CASSREIKYGYTF.

This sequence joins TRBV5-5 and TRBJ1-5, with D possibly being TRBD1 (6 bases). The CDR3 is made up of 17 amino acids. CDR1 SGHKS and CDR2 YYEKEE come from the germline V gene (reference sequence). Trimming took off 3 bases at V and 3 bases at J, with 19 bases between the two ends. In DNA, the CDR3 is TGTGCCAGCAGCTCACTCTCTCCGGGACATTCCAATCAGCCCCAGCATTTT. Translated, it gives CASSSLSPGHSNQPQHF.

The J gene is TRBJ2-7, the V gene TRBV29-1; possibly TRBD1 for D (6 bases). Looked up from germline, CDR1 is SQVTM and CDR2 is ANQGSEA. The CDR3 is made up of 12 amino acids. V lost 3 bases, J lost 3 bases, and 9 bases lay in between. CDR3 region: CSVEAGDYEQYF. As DNA, the CDR3 is TGCAGCGTTGAGGCAGGGGACTACGAGCAGTACTTC.

V usage is TRBV28 and J usage is TRBJ1-3; a weak D match, TRBD1 (5 bases). Germline V gene data show CDR1 as MDHEN and CDR2 as SYDVKM. CDR3 length: 15 amino acids. Trimming removed 3 bases from V and 5 bases from J, with 14 bases in between. CDR3 in amino acids: CASSLVQGDRNTIYF. In nucleotides, the CDR3 is TGTGCCAGCAGTTTGGTGCAGGGAGATCGAAACACCATATATTTT.

The rearrangement links TRBV5-6 to TRBJ2-7; maybe TRBD1 (5 bases). The CDR3 is made up of 14 amino acids. In germline, CDR1 is SGHDT, CDR2 YYEEEE. Trimming left V 4 bases short and J 0 bases short, with 11 bases between. CDR3 in DNA: TGTGCCAGCAGCCCAGGACAAAACTCCTACGAGCAGTACTTC. Its protein is CASSPGQNSYEQYF. Full variable domain (outside the CDR3, taken from reference TRBV5-6 and TRBJ2-7): DAGVTQSPTHLIKTRGQQVTLRCSPKSGHDTVSWYQQALGQGPQFIFQYYEEEERQRGNFPDRFSGHQFPNYSSELNVNALLLGDSALYLCASSPGQNSYEQYFGPGTRLTVT.

The chain uses TRBV2 and TRBJ1-2; no definite D call. The CDR3 loop spans 13 amino acids. CDR1 is SNHLY, CDR2 FYNNEI, per germline. V was clipped by 4 bases and J by 3 bases, with 9 bases between them. The CDR3 sequence is CASSVSLYYGYTF. As DNA, the CDR3 is TGTGCCAGCAGTGTAAGCCTTTACTATGGCTACACCTTC.

This clone was seen many times. The chain carries TRBV19 and TRBJ1-5; D gene uncertain. The V gene's germline CDR1 is LNHDA and CDR2 SQIVND (reference sequence). V lost 6 bases and J lost 7, with 10 bases in between. This CDR3 is built from 12 residues. This chain's CDR3 is CASRSLGQPQHF. CDR3 DNA: TGTGCCAGTAGATCGTTGGGGCAGCCCCAGCATTTT.

The chain is built from TRBV30 and TRBJ1-2; 9 positions match TRBD1. After removal of 0 bases from V and 3 bases from J, the junction contained 11 bases not matched to a gene. Germline assignment: CDR1 GTSNPN and CDR2 SVGIG (reference sequence). The CDR3 has 17 amino acids. The CDR3 DNA reads TGTGCCTGGAGTGTAGGGCACAGTACAGGGGGCTACTATGGCTACACCTTC. Translating gives CAWSVGHSTGGYYGYTF.

The V and J genes are TRBV19 and TRBJ1-1; the D gene is possibly TRBD1 (5 bases). V lost 7 bases and J 7 bases, leaving 22 bases between the germline ends. The germline V gene encodes CDR1 LNHDA and CDR2 SQIVND (reference sequence). The CDR3 spans 15 residues. CDR3 coding DNA: TGTGCCAGTACCACTTACAGGCTCCAAGCAAGTGAAGCTTTCTTT. Translating gives CASTTYRLQASEAFF.

V and J are TRBV5-8 and TRBJ1-3; tentatively, D is TRBD1 (6 bases). Trimming shortened V by 4 bases and J by 4 bases, and 12 bases separated the two germline ends. CDR3 size: 14 residues. The germline V gene encodes CDR1 SGHTS and CDR2 YDEGEE. CDR3 nucleotide sequence: TGTGCCAGCAGCCACAGGGTAGGAGGAAACACCATATATTTT. As protein: CASSHRVGGNTIYF.

This clone was seen more than once but under ten times. The rearrangement joins TRBV19 to TRBJ1-3; the match to TRBD1 covers 8 bases. Germline V gene data show CDR1 as LNHDA and CDR2 as SQIVND (reference sequence). J lost 7 bases, V lost 5 bases, and 13 bases had no gene match. The CDR3 runs to 16 residues. The CDR3 DNA follows: TGTGCCAGTAGTGCCGCCGGACAGGGATTACGGAACACCATATATTTT. Encoded protein: CASSAAGQGLRNTIYF.

The chain carries TRBV18 and TRBJ1-1, with D unresolved. The CDR3 consists of 13 residues. Trimming pared 4 bases from V and 4 bases from J, leaving 10 bases between. Germline CDR1 and CDR2: KGHSH and LQKENI. Here the CDR3 reads CASSRGVGTEAFF. The CDR3 bases are TGTGCCAGCTCACGTGGTGTGGGCACTGAAGCTTTCTTT.

This clone was detected only once. This chain connects TRBV19 to TRBJ2-7; D gene uncertain. The CDR3 has 14 amino acids. Germline CDR1 and CDR2: LNHDA and SQIVND (reference sequence). Trimming left V 3 bases short and J 0 bases short, with 9 bases between. The CDR3 is CASSIAVRSYEQYF. Written as DNA, the CDR3 is TGTGCCAGTAGTATTGCGGTTCGCTCCTACGAGCAGTACTTC.

The CDR3 loop is CASSLESGVGPQHF. The CDR3 bases are TGTGCCAGCAGCTTAGAGTCCGGGGTGGGTCCCCAGCATTTT. The chain has TRBV7-9 and TRBJ1-5; D uncertain. V lost 1 base to trimming and J lost 10 bases, with 14 bases between them. The CDR3 is 14 residues long. From germline, CDR1 is SEHNR and CDR2 FQNEAQ (reference sequence).

CDR3 protein: CASSPFSGATEAFF. CDR3 nucleotide sequence: TGTGCCAGTAGTCCCTTCTCGGGGGCCACTGAAGCTTTCTTT. The J gene is TRBJ1-1, the V gene TRBV19; maybe TRBD1 (6 bases). This CDR3 comprises 14 residues. V was pared by 5 bases and J by 4 bases, with 14 bases between. In germline, CDR1 is LNHDA, CDR2 SQIVND (reference sequence).

The rearrangement joins TRBV9 to TRBJ2-3; 15 positions match TRBD2. The CDR3 covers 15 residues. The germline CDR1 and CDR2 sequences are SGDLS and YYNGEE. With V trimmed by 4 bases and J by 6 bases, 3 bases remained unmatched. The CDR3 region has the DNA TGTGCCAGCAGCCCCGGGACTAGCGGGGGGGATACGCAGTATTTT. It codes for CASSPGTSGGDTQYF. Full variable domain (missing parts from reference TRBV9 and TRBJ2-3): DSGVTQTPKHLITATGQRVTLRCSPRSGDLSVYWYQQSLDQGLQFLIQYYNGEERAKGNILERFSAQQFPDLHSELNLSSLELGDSALYFCASSPGTSGGDTQYFGPGTRLTVL.

The chain employs TRBV4-2 and TRBJ2-3, with TRBD2 identical over 10 bases. The V gene's germline CDR1 is LGHNA and CDR2 YNFKEQ. The CDR3 length is 15 residues. V lost 3 bases to trimming and J lost 1 base; unmatched junction nucleotides: 1. CDR3: CASSHGLAGTDTQYF. The CDR3 DNA follows: TGTGCCAGCAGCCATGGACTAGCGGGCACAGATACGCAGTATTTT.